A single T cell receptor beta chain is shown here with its context. The antigen is unknown. Germline and junction disagree at one end, which may indicate a read error. Germline CDR1 reads SEHNR; CDR2 reads FQNEAQ (reference sequence). The CDR3 is made up of 16 amino acids. The record originates from a study of molecular identifiers for immune sequencing clone quantification. General study findings and limits: Under 1% of molecules in naive cells, but over 99% of effector molecules, belonged to clones above 20 RNA copies.

TCRdb fed the PCR reads into MiXCR, producing one record per CDR3 protein. Of tens of thousands of distinct CDR3 sequences detected, approximately 40% appear once; the ten largest clones hold 3% to 4%. The source material was naive CD8+ T cells from blood, with Jurkat cell RNA spiked in. Subset reported: FACS-sorted CD8+CD4-CCR7+CD45RA+ naive T cells. This chain uses TRBV7-9 with TRBJ2-2, with D unresolved. The TCR comes from a human donor in good health. Some libraries in this study had Jurkat cell RNA spiked in. Here the CDR3 DNA reads TGTGCCTGCAGCTTTCGGAAGGCAGACACCACCGGGGAGCTGTTTTTT. It codes for CACSFRKADTTGELFF.